Presented here are 26 T cell receptor beta chains from one specimen sequenced in a study of T cells in Graves' hyperthyroidism and ophthalmopathy. Researchers took RNA transcripts and amplified the TCR beta CDR3 regions from them. The HTBI set primed first-round TCR CDR3 RT-PCR. TCRdb redid the calling of the multiplex PCR reads with MiXCR, one entry per CDR3 protein. This table holds 450,000 to 700,000 distinct CDR3 sequences, just over 45% found once. Sequenced: peripheral blood or thyroid tissue (not recorded which). Every receptor here comes from an adult woman with Graves' disease, either hyperthyroidism or ophthalmopathy (not recorded which).

The genes are TRBV6-1 and TRBJ2-7, with a weak D call TRBD1 (6 bases). This CDR3 has 15 amino acids. V was pared by 8 bases and J by 1 base, with 18 bases between. Germline V lookup: CDR1 MNHNS, CDR2 SASEGT. This chain's CDR3 is CASEIGAGVSYEQYF. As DNA, the CDR3 is TGTGCCAGCGAAATCGGGGCAGGGGTATCCTACGAGCAGTACTTC.

Many counts were recorded for this clonotype. This sequence joins TRBV5-5 and TRBJ1-5; unclear D gene. V shed 1 base and J shed 0 bases, with 8 bases lying between them. Germline V gives CDR1 SGHKS, CDR2 YYEKEE (reference sequence). This CDR3 has 15 amino acids. CDR3 nucleotides: TGTGCCAGCAGCTTGATCGGTTATAGCAATCAGCCCCAGCATTTT. It is translated as CASSLIGYSNQPQHF.

This clonotype was seen only a few times. The chain employs TRBV5-1 and TRBJ1-5; D remains ambiguous. This CDR3 has 11 amino acids. V lost 4 bases and J lost 5, with 4 bases in between. From germline, CDR1 is SGHRS and CDR2 YFSETQ. CDR3 residues: CASSPHQPQHF. Here the CDR3 DNA reads TGCGCCAGCAGCCCCCATCAGCCCCAGCATTTT.

The V call is TRBV15, the J call TRBJ1-1, with a possible D match to TRBD1 (5 bases). Per the germline V gene, CDR1 is LNHNV and CDR2 is YYDKDF (reference sequence). V was trimmed by 2 bases and J by 1 base, leaving 11 bases between them. CDR3 length equals 15 residues. Here the CDR3 DNA reads TGTGCCACCAGCAGATCAGGACACGGGAACACTGAAGCTTTCTTT. It translates to CATSRSGHGNTEAFF.

This rearrangement joins TRBV6-6 to TRBJ1-5; tentative D call: TRBD1 (5 bases). Germline V gene data show CDR1 as MNHNY and CDR2 as SVGAGI (reference sequence). The CDR3 loop spans 14 amino acids. The germline V and J ends were trimmed by 7 bases and 4 bases, with 14 bases remaining between them. The CDR3 loop is CASKSRGPNQPQHF. The CDR3, as DNA: TGTGCCAGCAAATCTAGGGGCCCTAATCAGCCCCAGCATTTT.

This chain connects TRBV25-1 to TRBJ2-7, with D maybe TRBD1 (5 bases). Trimming shortened V by 3 bases and J by 2 bases, and 14 bases separated the two germline ends. The length of the CDR3 is 15 residues. Germline-derived CDR1 and CDR2 are MGHDK and SYGVNS. The CDR3 reads CASSETLGRAYEQYF. CDR3 DNA: TGTGCCAGCAGTGAGACCTTGGGCAGGGCCTACGAGCAGTACTTC.

This clonotype has ten or more counts. V usage is TRBV2 and J usage is TRBJ2-2; D unclear. This CDR3 has 14 residues. Between the trimmed V and J ends, which lost 3 bases and 4 bases, there was a span of 9 bases. The germline V gene has CDR1 SNHLY and CDR2 FYNNEI. CDR3 nucleotide sequence: TGTGCCAGCAGTGATAGGGCCAGCACCGGGGAGCTGTTTTTT. Translation gives CASSDRASTGELFF. Drawing the rest from reference TRBV2 and TRBJ2-2, the complete variable domain is EPEVTQTPSHQVTQMGQEVILRCVPISNHLYFYWYRQILGQKVEFLVSFYNNEISEKSEIFDDQFSVERPDGSNFTLKIRSTKLEDSAMYFCASSDRASTGELFFGEGSRLTVL.

This chain joins TRBV2 and TRBJ1-2; possible D gene TRBD1, 5 bases. CDR3 length equals 14 residues. The V gene lost 1 base and the J gene lost 3 bases, with 9 bases spanning the gap. Germline V gene data show CDR1 as SNHLY and CDR2 as FYNNEI. The CDR3 DNA follows: TGTGCCAGCAGTGAAGACCGGGACTACTATGGCTACACCTTC. This sequence encodes CASSEDRDYYGYTF.

This clonotype showed up many times. The CDR3 does not end in the conserved phenylalanine or tryptophan, so this is likely a read error. The limits of the CDR3 on the DNA are not certain, so only TCRdb's listed CDR3 is given. V gene TRBV27 combines with J gene TRBJ1-4; the table calls TRBD1, which could not be checked here. Germline loops: CDR1 MNHEY, CDR2 SMNVEV (reference sequence). The CDR3 totals 13 residues, both ends included. The CDR3 is CASSSHIHRGAGV.

V usage is TRBV20-1 and J usage is TRBJ1-1; TRBD1 matches at 11 bases. Germline V gives CDR1 DFQATT, CDR2 SNEGSKA (reference sequence). This CDR3 is 17 amino acids long. Trimming removed 2 bases from V and 0 bases from J; junction bases left unmatched: 8. CDR3 loop: CSARPGQGVSMNTEAFF. CDR3 bases: TGCAGTGCTAGACCGGGACAGGGGGTATCCATGAACACTGAAGCTTTCTTT.

The chain couples TRBV15 to TRBJ1-1; TRBD1 is a possible D gene (5 bases). The CDR3 is 17 amino acids. CDR1 and CDR2 from the germline V gene are LNHNV and YYDKDF (reference sequence). V dropped 3 bases and J dropped 1 base, with 18 bases sitting between them. The chain's CDR3 is CATSSEGVEGPNTEAFF. The CDR3 region has the DNA TGTGCCACCAGCAGTGAGGGAGTGGAGGGGCCGAACACTGAAGCTTTCTTT.

This clonotype has only a few counts. The rearrangement joins TRBV7-2 to TRBJ1-4; TRBD1 matches 7 bases. The length of the CDR3 is 14 residues. The J segment lost 6 bases and the V segment lost 5 bases, leaving 6 bases of the junction unmatched. Germline V lookup: CDR1 SGHTA, CDR2 FQGNSA. CDR3 in DNA: TGTGCCAGCAGCCGTTGGACAGGCGATGAAAAACTGTTTTTT. Its protein product is CASSRWTGDEKLFF.

On this clonotype: One end of the junction fails to match germline, which may point to a read error. V and J are TRBV24-1 and TRBJ2-2; the D gene could be TRBD1 or TRBD2 (5 bases each). The CDR3 consists of 14 residues. Germline-derived CDR1 and CDR2 are KGHDR and SFDVKD. The CDR3 is CATSDSRGVDEQFF. DNA for the CDR3: TGTGCCACCAGTGATTCCCGGGGCGTGGACGAGCAGTTTTTT.

This clonotype appeared many times. The DNA for the CDR3 is TGCAGTGGCGGGCCCACAGGACGGCTCTCCTACGAGCAGTACTTC. Amino acid sequence: CSGGPTGRLSYEQYF. The chain recombines TRBV20-1 with TRBJ2-7; D is perhaps TRBD1 or TRBD2 (5 bases each). CDR3 length equals 15 residues. Trimming took 7 bases from V and 0 from J, leaving 19 bases between them. CDR1 is DFQATT and CDR2 is SNEGSKA in the germline V gene (reference sequence).

The chain recombines TRBV29-1 with TRBJ2-7; D is perhaps TRBD2 (5 bases). Germline V gives CDR1 SQVTM, CDR2 ANQGSEA. The CDR3 length is 15 residues. Trimming removed 7 bases at V and 0 bases at J, with 19 bases between. Here the CDR3 reads CSDTPVRGNSYEQYF. CDR3 DNA sequence: TGCAGCGACACACCCGTACGGGGTAACTCCTACGAGCAGTACTTC.

For the CDR3, the DNA is TGTGCCAGCAGCCCCCGGACTCTACCAGGGAACACTGAAGCTTTCTTT. This translates into CASSPRTLPGNTEAFF. The chain links TRBV9 to TRBJ1-1; D unresolved. V was cut by 4 bases and J by 1 base, with 17 bases left in between. The CDR3 loop spans 16 amino acids. Germline CDR1 SGDLS, CDR2 YYNGEE.

The chain links TRBV7-2 to TRBJ1-2; a weak D match, TRBD1 (6 bases). The CDR3 runs 15 residues. The V and J ends lost 5 bases and 6 bases respectively, with 19 bases between them. Looked up from germline, CDR1 is SGHTA and CDR2 is FQGNSA. The DNA for the CDR3 is TGTGCCAGCAGCCCAGGAGGGGGGGCTGTCGATGGCTACACCTTC. Its translation: CASSPGGGAVDGYTF.

This clonotype was found a few times. This chain uses TRBV27 with TRBJ2-2; 8 bases map to TRBD2. V dropped 5 bases and J dropped 3; count of bases not matched to a gene: 8. This CDR3 is 16 amino acids long. Per germline, CDR1 MNHEY and CDR2 SMNVEV (reference sequence). This chain's CDR3 is CASSPVSGRDTGELFF. The CDR3 bases are TGTGCCAGCAGTCCCGTAAGCGGGAGAGACACCGGGGAGCTGTTTTTT.

This clonotype was counted ten times or more. This sequence joins TRBV5-1 and TRBJ1-1; TRBD1 might be the D (6 bases). CDR1 and CDR2 (germline): SGHRS, YFSETQ. This CDR3 is built from 14 residues. Deletions cut 2 bases from V and 4 bases from J, with 12 bases between. The DNA of the CDR3 is TGCGCCAGCAGCTTTGGCAGGGGCATCACTGAAGCTTTCTTT. Amino acids: CASSFGRGITEAFF.

The chain links TRBV19 to TRBJ1-5; D unclear. There are 10 residues in the CDR3. The germline V gene encodes CDR1 LNHDA and CDR2 SQIVND (reference sequence). The CDR3 reads CAQPEKAQHF. CDR3 in DNA: TGTGCTCAGCCGGAAAAAGCCCAGCATTTT.

The genes are TRBV18 and TRBJ1-6; D remains ambiguous. CDR3 length equals 13 residues. The germline CDR1 and CDR2 sequences are KGHSH and LQKENI. Trimming took 3 bases from V and 14 from J, leaving 14 bases between them. CDR3 sequence (DNA): TGTGCCAGCTCACCTCCTGCCATTAGGACCCTCCACTTT. It specifies CASSPPAIRTLHF.

The chain recombines TRBV20-1 with TRBJ1-1; D is ambiguous. The germline V gene has CDR1 DFQATT and CDR2 SNEGSKA (reference sequence). V shed 5 bases and J shed 5 bases, with 15 bases lying between them. This CDR3 has 13 amino acids. As DNA, the CDR3 is TGCAGTGCTGCCTCGACTGGCCAGACTGAAGCTTTCTTT. It translates to CSAASTGQTEAFF.

The sample holds many counts of this clonotype. This chain links TRBV10-2 with TRBJ1-1; TRBD1 is a possible D gene (5 bases). The CDR3 loop spans 15 amino acids. Deletions cut 4 bases from V and 0 bases from J, with 12 bases between. Germline values: CDR1 WSHSY, CDR2 SAAADI. The CDR3 nucleotides are TGCGCCAGCAGTGTGGAGGGGCTAATGAACACTGAAGCTTTCTTT. Translating it yields CASSVEGLMNTEAFF.

J is TRBJ2-7 and V is TRBV28, with D perhaps given as TRBD1 or TRBD2 (5 bases each). Germline V gives CDR1 MDHEN, CDR2 SYDVKM. V was trimmed by 7 bases and J by 3 bases, leaving 16 bases between them. The CDR3 is made up of 14 amino acids. The CDR3 DNA reads as TGTGCCAGCACCCCCCAGGGAGAGAACTACGAGCAGTACTTC. It is translated as CASTPQGENYEQYF.

This clonotype has only one observation. A read error may explain this, as a much larger clone is one base away. The CDR3 carries no conserved terminal phenylalanine or tryptophan, so it likely arises from a read error. This chain uses TRBV24-1 with TRBJ2-5, with 7 positions matching TRBD2. Per the germline V gene, CDR1 is KGHDR and CDR2 is SFDVKD. There are 15 residues in the CDR3. The CDR3 sequence: CASSRAGSNQETQYS. The CDR3 DNA reads TGTGCCAGCAGTCGAGCGGGATCCAACCAAGAGACCCAGTACTCC.

This clonotype was found a few times. Since a much larger clone is just one base distant, this may be a read error. The chain combines TRBV14 with TRBJ2-2; the D gene is possibly TRBD2 (6 bases). CDR1 and CDR2 (germline): SGHDN, FVKESK. This CDR3 contains 16 residues. The V and J ends lost 1 base and 3 bases respectively, with 12 bases between them. The CDR3 region is CASSQGERVYTGELFF. CDR3 coding DNA: TGTGCCAGCAGCCAAGGCGAGCGGGTTTACACCGGGGAGCTGTTTTTT.